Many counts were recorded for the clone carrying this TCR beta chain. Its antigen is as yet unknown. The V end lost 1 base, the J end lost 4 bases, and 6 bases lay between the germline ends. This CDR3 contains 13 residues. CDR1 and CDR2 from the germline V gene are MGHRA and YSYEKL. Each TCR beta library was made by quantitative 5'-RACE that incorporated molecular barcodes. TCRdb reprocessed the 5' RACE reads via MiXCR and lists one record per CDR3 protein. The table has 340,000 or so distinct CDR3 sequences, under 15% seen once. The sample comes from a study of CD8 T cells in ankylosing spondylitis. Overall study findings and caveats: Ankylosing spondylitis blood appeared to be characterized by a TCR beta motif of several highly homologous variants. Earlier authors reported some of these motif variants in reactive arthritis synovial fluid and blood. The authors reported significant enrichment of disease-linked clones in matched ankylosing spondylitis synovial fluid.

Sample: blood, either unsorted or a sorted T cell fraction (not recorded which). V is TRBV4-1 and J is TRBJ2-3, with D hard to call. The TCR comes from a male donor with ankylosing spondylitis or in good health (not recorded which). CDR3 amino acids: CASSQAGSDTQYF. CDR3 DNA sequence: TGCGCCAGCAGCCAAGCTGGTTCAGATACGCAGTATTTT.